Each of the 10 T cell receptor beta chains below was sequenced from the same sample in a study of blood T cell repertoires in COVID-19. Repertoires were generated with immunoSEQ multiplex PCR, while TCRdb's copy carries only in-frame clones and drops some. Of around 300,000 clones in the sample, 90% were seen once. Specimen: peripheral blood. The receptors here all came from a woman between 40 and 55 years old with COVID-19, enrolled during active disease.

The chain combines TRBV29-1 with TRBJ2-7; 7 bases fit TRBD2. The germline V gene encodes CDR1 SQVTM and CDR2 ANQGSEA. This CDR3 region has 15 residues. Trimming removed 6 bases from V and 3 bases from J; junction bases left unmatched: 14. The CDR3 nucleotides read TGCAGCGTGGGGGAGGGAAGCAGGTTCTACTACGAGCAGTACTTC. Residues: CSVGEGSRFYYEQYF.

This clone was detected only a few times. The CDR3 DNA reads as TGTGCCAGTAACGGCGGCTTCAATCAGCCCCAGCATTTT. This sequence encodes CASNGGFNQPQHF. J is TRBJ1-5 and V is TRBV19; no definite D call. Trimming cost V 7 bases and J 3 bases, with 10 bases left between them. CDR1 and CDR2 from the germline V gene are LNHDA and SQIVND (reference sequence). This CDR3 spans 13 amino acids.

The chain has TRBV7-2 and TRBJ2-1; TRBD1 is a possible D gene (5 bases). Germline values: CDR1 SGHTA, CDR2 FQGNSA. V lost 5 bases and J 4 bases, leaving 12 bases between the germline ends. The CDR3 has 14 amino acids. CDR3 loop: CASSARRAYNEQFF. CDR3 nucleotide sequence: TGTGCCAGCAGCGCGCGCAGGGCGTACAATGAGCAGTTCTTC. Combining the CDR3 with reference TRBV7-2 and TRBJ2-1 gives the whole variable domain GAGVSQSPSNKVTEKGKDVELRCDPISGHTALYWYRQSLGQGLEFLIYFQGNSAPDKSGLPSDRFSAERTGGSVSTLTIQRTQQEDSAVYLCASSARRAYNEQFFGPGTRLTVL.

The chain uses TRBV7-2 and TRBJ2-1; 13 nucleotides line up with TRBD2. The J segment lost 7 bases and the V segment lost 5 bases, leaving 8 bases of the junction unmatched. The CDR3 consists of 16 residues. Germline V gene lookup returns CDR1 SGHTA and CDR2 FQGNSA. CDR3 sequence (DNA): TGTGCCAGCAGCATACCGGGACTAGCGGGAATAAATGAGCAGTTCTTC. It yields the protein CASSIPGLAGINEQFF.

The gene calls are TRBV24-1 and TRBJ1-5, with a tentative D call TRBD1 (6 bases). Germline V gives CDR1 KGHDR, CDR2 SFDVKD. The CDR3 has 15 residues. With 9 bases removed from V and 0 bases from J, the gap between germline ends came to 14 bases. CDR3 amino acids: CATASGTSSNQPQHF. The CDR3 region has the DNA TGTGCCACCGCCTCGGGGACAAGTAGCAATCAGCCCCAGCATTTT.

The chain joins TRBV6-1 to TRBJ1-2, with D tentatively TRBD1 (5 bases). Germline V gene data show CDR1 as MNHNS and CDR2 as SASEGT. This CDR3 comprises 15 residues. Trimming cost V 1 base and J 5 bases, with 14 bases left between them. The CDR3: CASSEGTRPKYGYTF. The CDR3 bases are TGTGCCAGCAGTGAAGGGACACGGCCAAAATATGGCTACACCTTC.

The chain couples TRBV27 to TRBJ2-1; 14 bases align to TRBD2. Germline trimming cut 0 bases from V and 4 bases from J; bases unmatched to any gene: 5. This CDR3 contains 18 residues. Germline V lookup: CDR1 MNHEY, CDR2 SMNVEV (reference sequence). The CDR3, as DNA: TGTGCCAGCAGTTTATCCTCGAGACTAGCGGGGGGGTACAATGAGCAGTTCTTC. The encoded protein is CASSLSSRLAGGYNEQFF.

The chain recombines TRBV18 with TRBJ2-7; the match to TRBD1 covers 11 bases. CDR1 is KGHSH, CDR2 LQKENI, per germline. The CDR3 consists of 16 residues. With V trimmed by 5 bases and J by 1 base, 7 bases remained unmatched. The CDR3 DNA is TGTGCCAGCTCATCCCGGACAGGGGGCCTTTCCTACGAGCAGTACTTC. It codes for CASSSRTGGLSYEQYF.

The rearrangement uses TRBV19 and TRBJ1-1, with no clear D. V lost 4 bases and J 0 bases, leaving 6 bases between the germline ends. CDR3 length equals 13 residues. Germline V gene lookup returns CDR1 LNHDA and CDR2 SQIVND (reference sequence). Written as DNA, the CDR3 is TGTGCCAGTAGTACTAGTTTGAACACTGAAGCTTTCTTT. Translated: CASSTSLNTEAFF.

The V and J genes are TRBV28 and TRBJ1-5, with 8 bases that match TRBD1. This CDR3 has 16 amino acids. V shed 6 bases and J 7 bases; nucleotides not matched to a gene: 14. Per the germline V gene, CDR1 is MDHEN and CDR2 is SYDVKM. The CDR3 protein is CASRAPRTGPSQPQHF. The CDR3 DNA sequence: TGTGCCAGCAGAGCTCCCCGGACAGGGCCGAGCCAGCCCCAGCATTTT.